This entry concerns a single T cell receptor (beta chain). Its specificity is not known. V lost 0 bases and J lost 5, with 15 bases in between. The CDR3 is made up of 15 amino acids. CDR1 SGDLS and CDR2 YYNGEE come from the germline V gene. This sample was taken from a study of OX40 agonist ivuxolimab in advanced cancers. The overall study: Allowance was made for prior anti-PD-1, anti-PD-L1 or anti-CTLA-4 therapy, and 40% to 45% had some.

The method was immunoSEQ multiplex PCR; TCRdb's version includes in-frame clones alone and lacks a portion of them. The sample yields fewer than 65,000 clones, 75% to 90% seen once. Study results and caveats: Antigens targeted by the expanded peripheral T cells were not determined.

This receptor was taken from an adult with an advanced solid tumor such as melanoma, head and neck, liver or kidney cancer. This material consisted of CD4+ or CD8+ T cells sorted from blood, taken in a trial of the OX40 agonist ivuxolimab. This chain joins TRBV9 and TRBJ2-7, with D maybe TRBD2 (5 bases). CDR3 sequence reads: CASSVGGLTLDEQYF. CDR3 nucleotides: TGTGCCAGCAGCGTAGGAGGGCTTACGCTTGACGAGCAGTACTTC.